This T cell receptor beta chain was retrieved from a study of blood T cell repertoires in COVID-19 (dated by TCRdb to about 2020). Background on the whole study: Samples covering the acute and convalescent phases of COVID-19 were provided by collaborators in the United States, Italy and Spain. The samples were drawn from two sources: the first 160 participants of the ongoing ImmuneRACE study, and 1,254 subjects contributed by 6 global collaborators. Where available, HLA class I and class II types were taken from metadata supplied by the sample provider and were not determined by assay-based typing. A de-identified subject ID, COVID-19 status, age in years and sex were almost always included in the sample metadata. The dataset comprised deeply sampled blood TCRbeta repertoires from subjects exposed to, actively infected with, or recovered from COVID-19. The repertoires were released in a freely available public database meant as a resource for research on the immune response to SARS-CoV-2. The material from the prospective study consisted of cDNA or gDNA derived from T cells, B-cell-depleted T cells, or PBMCs.

Enrolling through a virtual design, the prospective study's participants ranged in age from roughly 18 to 89 years and lived across some 23 United States geographic areas. In the prospective study, cohorts were assigned on the basis of participant-reported clinical history obtained from a screening survey and a study questionnaire. Recovered participants in ImmuneRACE Cohort 3 were defined as having two consecutive negative NP/OP PCR tests, clearance from a healthcare professional, or resolution of symptoms. In the prospective study, whole blood, serum and a nasopharyngeal or oropharyngeal swab were collected from each participant by mobile phlebotomists. Participants in the prospective study had the option to provide additional blood draws and questionnaires over a roughly 2-month period. Prospective study blood samples were shipped either frozen or at room temperature before DNA extraction. On this clone: What antigen it recognizes has not been identified. Base quality data are lacking; no much larger clone is found one base away.

Here is what the overall study found, with its caveats: How much clinical and demographic metadata was included differed by source and by participant, and the metadata was provided uncurated.

TCRbeta CDR3 regions were amplified from genomic DNA using the immunoSEQ Assay, a bias-controlled multiplex PCR. On the authors' methods: Nucleated cell counts per sample were estimated from amplification of reference gene primers within the assay. To quantify the absolute abundance of each unique TCRbeta CDR3 rearrangement, sequence reads were collapsed and filtered. Productive Simpson clonality was computed per sample as the square root of Simpson's diversity index over productive rearrangements. The clones in this table, taken by TCRdb from immuneACCESS, are in-frame only. Not every clone is retained; where verified, under half of the shortfall comes from an unresolved V gene, and the cause of the rest is unknown. The D gene and trimming were derived from the DNA, and the V and J assignments and clone size from that table. This sample comprises fewer than 200,000 clones, around 73% of them detected only once. The ten largest clones capture approximately 15% of the sample.

The germline V gene specifies SGHRS as CDR1 and YFSETQ as CDR2. Including cysteine and phenylalanine, the CDR3 has 16 amino acids. The kept DNA is CDR3 alone, 48 bases in frame from the first base. Trimming removed 0 bases from V and 0 bases from J; the gene matches leave 3 bases unexplained. The receptor chain draws on TRBV5-1 and TRBJ2-1; 7 of the junction bases match TRBD2. Sequencing used PBMCs or T cells enriched from blood (not recorded which). The clonotype was recovered from a woman aged 45-65 years who had recovered from COVID-19. The sequenced DNA: TGCGCCAGCAGCTTGGAAGGCGGGGGCTCCTACAATGAGCAGTTCTTC. Its coded protein is CASSLEGGGSYNEQFF.